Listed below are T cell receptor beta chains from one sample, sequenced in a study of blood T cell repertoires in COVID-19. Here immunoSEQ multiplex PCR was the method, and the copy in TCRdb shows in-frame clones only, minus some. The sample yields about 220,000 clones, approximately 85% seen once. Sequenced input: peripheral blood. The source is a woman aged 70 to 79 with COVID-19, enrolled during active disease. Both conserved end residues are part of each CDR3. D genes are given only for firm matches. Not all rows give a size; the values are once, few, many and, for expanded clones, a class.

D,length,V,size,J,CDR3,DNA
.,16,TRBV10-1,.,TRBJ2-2,CASSEARARNTGELFF,TGCGCCAGCAGTGAGGCCAGGGCCCGGAACACCGGGGAGCTGTTTTTT
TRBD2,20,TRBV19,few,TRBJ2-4,CASSPLVAGTSGIAKNIQYF,TGTGCCAGTAGCCCCCTTGTTGCCGGGACTAGCGGGATAGCCAAAAACATTCAGTACTTC
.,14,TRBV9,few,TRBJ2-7,CASSVDTSSVEQYF,TGTGCCAGCAGCGTAGATACTAGTTCGGTCGAGCAGTACTTC
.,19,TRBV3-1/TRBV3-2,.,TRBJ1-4,CASSRKTFKGQRVNEKLFF,TGTGCCAGCAGCCGAAAAACCTTCAAGGGACAAAGGGTTAATGAAAAACTGTTTTTT
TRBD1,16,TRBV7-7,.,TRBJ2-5,CASSLGAPGQKETQYF,TGTGCCAGCAGCTTAGGGGCCCCGGGACAGAAAGAGACCCAGTACTTC
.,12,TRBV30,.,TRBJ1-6,CAWSAPWDTLHF,TGTGCCTGGAGTGCCCCTTGGGACACCCTCCACTTT
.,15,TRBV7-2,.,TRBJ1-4,CASSLRTEPNEKLFF,TGTGCCAGCAGCCTCCGGACAGAACCTAATGAAAAACTGTTTTTT
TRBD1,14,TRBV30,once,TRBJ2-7,CAWSPDRVGYEQYF,TGTGCCTGGAGTCCGGACAGGGTTGGCTACGAGCAGTACTTC
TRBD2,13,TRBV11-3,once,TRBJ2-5,CASSFSGRETQYF,TGTGCCAGCAGCTTCAGCGGGAGGGAGACCCAGTACTTC
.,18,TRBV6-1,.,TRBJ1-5,CASSEFTGHPAVHPPQHF,TGTGCCAGCAGTGAATTTACGGGACACCCAGCCGTCCACCCGCCCCAGCATTTT
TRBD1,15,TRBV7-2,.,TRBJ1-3,CASSLGTDSGNTIYF,TGTGCCAGCAGCCTCGGGACAGATTCTGGAAACACCATATATTTT
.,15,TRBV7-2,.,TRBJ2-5,CASSSSRTTQETQYF,TGTGCCAGCAGTTCTTCCCGGACTACTCAAGAGACCCAGTACTTC
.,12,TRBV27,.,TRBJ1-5,CASSYIDGPQHF,TGTGCCAGCAGTTACATCGATGGGCCCCAGCATTTT
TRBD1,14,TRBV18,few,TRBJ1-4,CASSPGTDNEKLFF,TGTGCCAGCTCACCGGGGACAGATAATGAAAAACTGTTTTTT
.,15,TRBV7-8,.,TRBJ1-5,CASSPRDRSDQPQHF,TGTGCCAGCAGCCCGCGGGACCGATCCGATCAGCCCCAGCATTTT
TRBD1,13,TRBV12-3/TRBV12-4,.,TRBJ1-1,CASSLGQGAGAFF,TGTGCCAGCAGCCTTGGACAGGGGGCAGGAGCTTTCTTT
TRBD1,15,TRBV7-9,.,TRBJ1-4,CASSLGDRGLEKLFF,TGTGCCAGCAGCTTAGGGGACAGGGGGCTTGAAAAACTGTTTTTT
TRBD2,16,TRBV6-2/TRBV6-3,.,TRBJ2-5,CASSSWTSGPQETQYF,TGTGCCAGCAGTTCCTGGACTAGCGGACCCCAAGAGACCCAGTACTTC
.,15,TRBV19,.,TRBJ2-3,CASRRATSSTDTQYF,TGTGCCAGTAGGAGGGCGACTAGTAGCACAGATACGCAGTATTTT
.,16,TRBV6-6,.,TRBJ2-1,CASSYPPRTGDNEQFF,TGTGCCAGCAGTTACCCGCCCCGTACCGGAGACAATGAGCAGTTCTTC
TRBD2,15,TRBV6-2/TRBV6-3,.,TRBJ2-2,CASSLGLTNTGELFF,TGTGCCAGCAGCTTGGGACTAACTAACACCGGGGAGCTGTTTTTT
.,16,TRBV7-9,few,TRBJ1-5,CASSLIGGGDNQPQHF,TGTGCCAGCAGCTTAATTGGGGGAGGAGACAATCAGCCCCAGCATTTT
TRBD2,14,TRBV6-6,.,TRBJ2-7,CASRSGGSSYEQYF,TGTGCCAGCAGGAGCGGGGGGAGCTCCTACGAGCAGTACTTC
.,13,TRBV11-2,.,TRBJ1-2,CASSPDSHYGYTF,TGTGCCAGCAGCCCTGACAGTCACTATGGCTACACCTTC
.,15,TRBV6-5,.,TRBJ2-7,CASSYYTGGSYEQYF,TGTGCCAGCAGTTATTACACTGGAGGGAGCTACGAGCAGTACTTC
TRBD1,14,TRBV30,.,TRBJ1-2,CAWTRQGRGLGYTF,TGTGCCTGGACCCGACAGGGGCGTGGGTTGGGCTACACCTTC
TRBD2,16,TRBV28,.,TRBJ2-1,CASRPPLAGERNEQFF,TGTGCCAGCAGACCTCCCTTAGCGGGAGAGAGAAATGAGCAGTTCTTC
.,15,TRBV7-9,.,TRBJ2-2,CASSLLDRRAGELFF,TGTGCCAGCAGCTTACTAGATAGGCGGGCCGGGGAGCTGTTTTTT
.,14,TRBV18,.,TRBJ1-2,CASSLLTANYGYTF,TGTGCCAGCTCATTACTGACAGCGAACTATGGCTACACCTTC
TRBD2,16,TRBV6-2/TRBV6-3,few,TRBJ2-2,CASSNQLAANTGELFF,TGTGCCAGCAGCAACCAACTAGCGGCGAACACCGGGGAGCTGTTTTTT
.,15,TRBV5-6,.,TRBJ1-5,CASSLWSGETQPQHF,TGTGCCAGCAGCTTGTGGTCAGGGGAGACTCAGCCCCAGCATTTT
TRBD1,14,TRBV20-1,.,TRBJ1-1,CSASADRDFTEAFF,TGCAGTGCTAGTGCTGACAGGGACTTCACTGAAGCTTTCTTT
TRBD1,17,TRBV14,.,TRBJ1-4,CASSQRDRGPANEKLFF,TGTGCCAGCAGCCAAAGGGACAGGGGGCCCGCTAATGAAAAACTGTTTTTT
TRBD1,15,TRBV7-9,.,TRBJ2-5,CASSWGTGAAETQYF,TGTGCCAGCAGCTGGGGAACAGGGGCGGCAGAGACCCAGTACTTC
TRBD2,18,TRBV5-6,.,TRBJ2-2,CASSSGGGLAGDIGELFF,TGTGCCAGCAGCTCAGGGGGAGGACTAGCGGGAGACATCGGGGAGCTGTTTTTT
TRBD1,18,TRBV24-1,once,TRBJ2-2,CATSDRADRGGNTGELFF,TGTGCCACCAGTGATAGGGCCGACAGGGGTGGTAACACCGGGGAGCTGTTTTTT
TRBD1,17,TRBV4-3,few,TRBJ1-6,CASSQVFAGTDNSPLHF,TGCGCCAGCAGCCAAGTGTTCGCCGGGACAGATAATTCACCCCTCCACTTT
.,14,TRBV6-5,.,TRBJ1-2,CASSYGAGRRGYTF,TGTGCCAGCAGTTACGGCGCGGGAAGAAGAGGCTACACCTTC
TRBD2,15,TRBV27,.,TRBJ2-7,CASSLLAGGPYEQYF,TGTGCCAGCAGCCTACTAGCGGGAGGGCCTTACGAGCAGTACTTC
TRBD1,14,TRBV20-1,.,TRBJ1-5,CSASAGQGHQPQHF,TGCAGTGCTAGTGCGGGACAGGGTCATCAGCCCCAGCATTTT
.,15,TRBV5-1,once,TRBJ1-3,CASSLGQGPGNTIYF,TGCGCCAGCAGCTTGGGCCAGGGGCCTGGAAACACCATATATTTT
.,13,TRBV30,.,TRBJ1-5,CAWRGGLDQPQHF,TGTGCCTGGAGGGGGGGGCTGGATCAGCCCCAGCATTTT
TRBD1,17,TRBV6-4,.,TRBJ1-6,CASSDSGTGGRRSPLHF,TGTGCCAGCAGTGACTCCGGGACAGGGGGTAGGCGTTCACCCCTCCACTTT
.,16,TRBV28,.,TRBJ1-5,CASSLRTALLSEPQHF,TGTGCCAGCAGTTTGAGGACAGCGCTTTTGAGTGAGCCCCAGCATTTT
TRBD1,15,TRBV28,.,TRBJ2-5,CASSQSTGGWETQYF,TGTGCCAGCAGTCAGTCGACAGGGGGCTGGGAGACCCAGTACTTC
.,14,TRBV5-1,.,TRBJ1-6,CASSLGQINSPLHF,TGCGCCAGCAGCTTGGGACAGATTAATTCACCCCTCCACTTT
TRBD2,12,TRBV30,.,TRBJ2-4,CAWKGEGPIQYF,TGTGCCTGGAAAGGGGAGGGTCCCATTCAGTACTTC
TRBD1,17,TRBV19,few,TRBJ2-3,CASSAQSSTGRADTQYF,TGTGCCAGTAGTGCCCAAAGTTCGACAGGGCGTGCAGATACGCAGTATTTT
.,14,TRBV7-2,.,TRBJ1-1,CASSSQGLGTEAFF,TGTGCCAGCAGCTCACAGGGTTTAGGCACTGAAGCTTTCTTT
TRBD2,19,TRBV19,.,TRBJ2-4,CASSTAGGPGTRAKNIQYF,TGTGCCAGTAGTACAGCGGGAGGGCCCGGAACCAGAGCCAAAAACATTCAGTACTTC
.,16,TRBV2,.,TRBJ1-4,CASRRTVGATNEKLFF,TGTGCCAGCAGGAGAACAGTCGGGGCAACTAATGAAAAACTGTTTTTT
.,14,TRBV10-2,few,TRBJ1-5,CASALTGSNQPQHF,TGCGCCAGCGCGTTGACAGGTAGCAATCAGCCCCAGCATTTT
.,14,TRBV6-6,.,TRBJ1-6,CASRIREGNSPLHF,TGTGCCAGCAGGATCCGGGAGGGAAATTCACCCCTCCACTTT
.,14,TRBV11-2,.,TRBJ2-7,CASSPLGPGYEQYF,TGTGCCAGCAGCCCTTTGGGGCCAGGCTACGAGCAGTACTTC
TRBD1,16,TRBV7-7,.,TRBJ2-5,CASSLGPPGGRETQYF,TGTGCCAGCAGCTTAGGTCCCCCAGGGGGCAGGGAGACCCAGTACTTC
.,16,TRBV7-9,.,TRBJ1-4,CASSPLKSADFEKLFF,TGTGCCAGCAGCCCCCTTAAGTCGGCGGATTTTGAAAAACTGTTTTTT